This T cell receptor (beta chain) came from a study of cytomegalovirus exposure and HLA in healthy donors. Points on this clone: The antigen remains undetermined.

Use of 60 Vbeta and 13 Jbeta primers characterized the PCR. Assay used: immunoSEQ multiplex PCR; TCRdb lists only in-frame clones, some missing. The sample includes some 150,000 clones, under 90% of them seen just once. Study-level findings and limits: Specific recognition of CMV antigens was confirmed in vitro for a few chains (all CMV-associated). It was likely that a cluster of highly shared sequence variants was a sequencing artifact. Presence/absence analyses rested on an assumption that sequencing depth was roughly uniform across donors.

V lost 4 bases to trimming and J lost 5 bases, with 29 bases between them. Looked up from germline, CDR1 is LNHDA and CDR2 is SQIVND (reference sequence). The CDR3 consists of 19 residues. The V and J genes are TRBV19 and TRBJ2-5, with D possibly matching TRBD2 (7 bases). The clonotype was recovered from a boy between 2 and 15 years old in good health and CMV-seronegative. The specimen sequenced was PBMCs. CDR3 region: CASSTAPRAPRERGETQYF. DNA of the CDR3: TGTGCCAGTAGTACAGCCCCCAGAGCCCCGCGGGAGAGGGGGGAGACCCAGTACTTC.